This TCR beta chain was identified in a study of blood T cell repertoires in COVID-19. Across the whole study: Acute and convalescent COVID-19 specimens originated in the United States, Italy and Spain. In each case, the material was cDNA or gDNA derived from T cells, B-cell-depleted T cells, or PBMCs.

The CDR3 is 11 residues long. CDR1 SNHLY and CDR2 FYNNEI come from the germline V gene. The ends were cut back, 8 bases at V and 4 bases at J, with 9 bases in the middle. Data came from immunoSEQ multiplex PCR; TCRdb stores just in-frame clones and leaves some out. The sample lists around 180,000 clones; 70% to 90% were seen once. Sequenced input: peripheral blood. This chain uses TRBV2 with TRBJ2-7; D unresolved. The TCR sequence derives from a man aged 55 to 69 with acute or convalescent COVID-19. The CDR3 DNA reads as TGTGCCAGCGCTACGTCATACGAGCAGTACTTC. Its protein product is CASATSYEQYF.